This T cell receptor (beta chain) was found in a study of blood T cell repertoires in COVID-19. Study-wide context: Italy, Spain and the United States were the sources of the convalescent and acute COVID-19 samples. In each case, the material was cDNA or gDNA derived from T cells, B-cell-depleted T cells, or PBMCs.

This table comes from immunoSEQ multiplex PCR, and its TCRdb copy is limited to in-frame clones, with some not included. The table includes some 11,000 clones, approximately 73% detected once. This TCR came from a human donor in a cohort sampled during active COVID-19. Material: peripheral blood.

This CDR3 reads CASSYNDGGRNQPQHF. Here the CDR3 DNA reads TGTGCCAGCAGTTACAACGACGGGGGACGCAATCAGCCCCAGCATTTT. V gene TRBV6-6 combines with J gene TRBJ1-5; tentative D call: TRBD1 (5 bases). Per germline, CDR1 MNHNY and CDR2 SVGAGI (reference sequence). The CDR3 loop spans 16 amino acids. Trimming took off 2 bases at V and 2 bases at J, with 13 bases between the two ends.